This T cell receptor (beta chain) was sequenced for a study of human T cells and chemical hapten exposure. The V end was cut by 3 bases, the J end by 6 bases, with 9 bases between. The CDR3 totals 14 residues. CDR1 and CDR2 (germline): LGHDT, YNNKEL (reference sequence). The time point denotes: patch test 2, 6 weeks after DPC sensitization. Treatment here: therapeutic diphenylcyclopropenone sensitization with weekly scalp DPC. TCRdb re-analysed the RACE reads in MiXCR, keeping a single row per CDR3 protein. This table holds some 44,000 distinct CDR3 sequences, around 9% found once. This clonotype occurred many times.

This TCR came from a woman between 35 and 50 years old with alopecia areata. Some clones in this sample may be carry-over from other donors' samples. Source: whole blood, taken in connection with sensitization to the hapten diphenylcyclopropenone (DPC). The chain couples TRBV3-1 to TRBJ1-6, with D tentatively TRBD1 (5 bases). Written as DNA, the CDR3 is TGTGCCAGCAGCCAGGGACCGACTAATTCACCCCTCCACTTT. Its translation: CASSQGPTNSPLHF. Full variable domain (missing parts from reference TRBV3-1 and TRBJ1-6): DTAVSQTPKYLVTQMGNDKSIKCEQNLGHDTMYWYKQDSKKFLKIMFSYNNKELIINETVPNRFSPKSPDKAHLNLHINSLELGDSAVYFCASSQGPTNSPLHFGNGTRLTVT.